This T cell receptor beta chain was sequenced in a study of blood T cells in healthy people across ages. Study-wide findings and caveats: Older individuals had lower TCR beta diversity per million T cells (the decline was roughly linear).

For this clonotype: The antigen is not known.

A second PCR of 7 to 11 cycles used a sample-barcoded 5' primer and a J-beta primer mix. TCRdb reprocessed the 5' RACE reads via MiXCR and lists one record per CDR3 protein. The table shows 1.8 million or so distinct CDR3 sequences, with around 42% occurring only once. Germline V gives CDR1 DFQATT, CDR2 SNEGSKA (reference sequence). This CDR3 is 15 amino acids long. The V segment lost 4 bases and the J segment 1 base; nucleotides outside the gene matches: 5. This receptor was identified in a human donor in good health. The sequenced material came from blood. The chain combines TRBV20-1 with TRBJ1-1; 11 nucleotides line up with TRBD1. CDR3 loop: CSATGTGGWNTEAFF. The CDR3, as DNA: TGCAGTGCTACAGGGACAGGGGGTTGGAACACTGAAGCTTTCTTT.